Listed here is a single T cell receptor (beta chain). This record belongs to a study of shared clonotypes between healthy human individuals. Assay: immunoSEQ multiplex PCR; the TCRdb copy retains only in-frame clones and omits some. Of some 2,000,000 clones listed, more than 90% are singletons. Sequencing was performed on naive CD4+ T cells sorted from blood. As for subset: CD45RA+ positively selected. This TCR came from a man between 18 and 29 years old in good health.

Here the CDR3 DNA reads TGTGCCAGCAGTTGGGACAGTGGGAACACTGAAGCTTTCTTT. It codes for CASSWDSGNTEAFF. The chain has TRBV6-5 and TRBJ1-1, with 7 bases identical to TRBD1. The germline V gene encodes CDR1 MNHEY and CDR2 SVGAGI. V shed 4 bases, J shed 1 base, and the junction held 3 bases outside the gene matches. The CDR3 length is 14 residues.